A selection of T cell receptor beta chains follows, all from one sample in a study of blood T cell repertoires in COVID-19. Method: immunoSEQ multiplex PCR; TCRdb's copy keeps in-frame clones and lacks some. This table has about 190,000 clones, 78% appearing once. Sequencing was done on a sample of peripheral blood. The origin of the receptors is a woman of 80 years or more with active or convalescent COVID-19. Both conserved end residues are part of each CDR3. D genes are given only for firm matches. Some rows have no size entry. The others give once, few or many, or a class for an expanded clone.

>.|TRBV5-1|TRBJ2-1|.|14
CASSPGQTYNEQFF
TGCGCCAGCAGCCCTGGACAGACCTACAATGAGCAGTTCTTC
>.|TRBV7-2|TRBJ1-2|.|15
CASSSPWSGRYGYTF
TGTGCCAGCAGCTCGCCCTGGTCAGGCCGCTATGGCTACACCTTC
>.|TRBV7-2|TRBJ2-7|TRBD1|15
CASSSGTGSTYEQYF
TGTGCCAGCAGCTCCGGGACAGGGAGTACCTACGAGCAGTACTTC
>.|TRBV7-6|TRBJ1-5|TRBD1|15
CASSETGILNQPQHF
TGTGCCAGCAGCGAGACAGGGATTCTGAATCAGCCCCAGCATTTT
>.|TRBV7-2|TRBJ1-2|.|13
CASSSRQVRGYTF
TGTGCCAGCAGCTCCAGACAGGTTCGGGGCTACACCTTC
>once|TRBV11-3|TRBJ1-1|.|13
CASSLGSVTEAFF
TGTGCCAGCAGCTTAGGATCGGTAACTGAAGCTTTCTTT
>.|TRBV5-1|TRBJ2-3|.|16
CASSSRGGAVTDTQYF
TGCGCCAGCAGCTCCAGGGGAGGGGCGGTCACAGATACGCAGTATTTT
>.|TRBV3-1/TRBV3-2|TRBJ2-7|.|13
CASSAPRTYEQYF
TGTGCCAGCAGCGCACCCCGGACATACGAGCAGTACTTC
>.|TRBV2|TRBJ2-5|.|12
CASIRLLETQYF
TGTGCCAGCATCCGCCTATTGGAGACCCAGTACTTC
>.|TRBV21-1|TRBJ2-7|.|19
CASSKALSKAWGVGNEQYF
.
>.|TRBV11-2|TRBJ2-2|.|13
CASSLDRAGELFF
TGTGCCAGCAGCTTAGACAGGGCCGGGGAGCTGTTTTTT
>.|TRBV10-3|TRBJ2-7|.|13
CAIMRNRVDEQYF
TGTGCCATCATGAGGAACAGGGTGGACGAGCAGTACTTC
>.|TRBV10-3|TRBJ2-7|.|15
CAISEPSGHTYEQYF
TGTGCCATCAGTGAGCCCTCGGGACACACCTACGAGCAGTACTTC
>.|TRBV27|TRBJ2-1|TRBD2|16
CASSQQLPGLETEQFF
TGTGCCAGCAGCCAACAACTCCCGGGACTAGAGACTGAGCAGTTCTTC
>.|TRBV4-1|TRBJ2-1|.|14
CASSQDQMYNEQFF
TGCGCCAGCAGCCAAGACCAGATGTACAATGAGCAGTTCTTC
>.|TRBV7-6|TRBJ2-3|TRBD2|17
CASSSARPSGSTDTQYF
TGTGCCAGCAGCTCGGCGAGGCCTAGCGGATCCACAGATACGCAGTATTTT
>.|TRBV7-2|TRBJ1-2|TRBD1|15
CASSPRTGEPYGYTF
TGTGCCAGCAGCCCACGCACAGGGGAACCCTATGGCTACACCTTC
>.|TRBV28|TRBJ1-1|TRBD1|16
CASSLPAGGVYTEAFF
TGTGCCAGCAGTTTACCGGCAGGGGGTGTGTACACTGAAGCTTTCTTT
>.|TRBV12-3/TRBV12-4|TRBJ1-5|.|12
CASSSSRGPQHF
TGTGCCAGCAGTTCGTCCCGCGGGCCCCAGCATTTT
>.|TRBV18|TRBJ2-2|TRBD2|16
CASSPGVRGIVGELFF
TGTGCCAGCTCACCGGGAGTGCGGGGGATCGTCGGGGAGCTGTTTTTT
>.|TRBV9|TRBJ1-5|.|15
CASSVDVGGNQPQHF
TGTGCCAGCAGCGTAGATGTAGGGGGAAATCAGCCCCAGCATTTT
>.|TRBV5-5|TRBJ1-5|.|14
CASSSGFGNQPQHF
TGTGCCAGCAGCTCCGGGTTCGGCAATCAGCCCCAGCATTTT
>.|TRBV5-4|TRBJ2-5|TRBD2|16
CASSQPGVAGQETQYF
TGTGCCAGCAGCCAACCAGGGGTAGCGGGGCAAGAGACCCAGTACTTC
>.|TRBV4-2|TRBJ2-5|.|16
CASSQKMEGIGETQYF
TGTGCCAGCAGCCAAAAGATGGAGGGAATTGGAGAGACCCAGTACTTC
>.|TRBV7-9|TRBJ2-3|TRBD2|16
CASSLVAGEGTDTQYF
TGTGCCAGCAGCCTAGTAGCGGGGGAAGGCACAGATACGCAGTATTTT
>.|TRBV9|TRBJ1-2|TRBD1|13
CASSVGQGDGYTF
TGTGCCAGCAGCGTGGGACAGGGGGATGGCTACACCTTC
>few|TRBV10-3|TRBJ1-6|TRBD1|18
CATTQEVGQSSYNSPLHF
TGTGCCACAACCCAGGAAGTGGGACAGAGCTCCTATAATTCACCCCTCCACTTT
>few|TRBV28|TRBJ2-7|TRBD2|15
CASSLYIAGGVEQYF
TGTGCCAGCAGTTTGTATATAGCGGGGGGCGTCGAGCAGTACTTC
>.|TRBV19|TRBJ2-1|TRBD1|18
CASSILRSDRVVINEQFF
TGTGCCAGTAGTATACTTCGCTCGGACAGGGTGGTCATCAATGAGCAGTTCTTC
>.|TRBV5-1|TRBJ1-2|.|14
CASSEDRANYGYTF
TGCGCCAGCAGCGAAGACAGAGCAAACTATGGCTACACCTTC
>.|TRBV20-1|TRBJ2-7|.|11
CSASLSYEQYF
TGCAGTGCTAGTCTGAGCTACGAGCAGTACTTC